This passage covers 22 T cell receptor beta chains from one sample sequenced in a study of CXCR3-negative and CXCR3-positive naive CD8 T cells. Study conclusions and caveats: Naive cells with CXCR3 showed TRB CDR3s that were more hydrophobic than those in CXCR3-negative naive cells.

The method, 5' RACE with UMI labels, was used to prepare the TRB cDNA libraries. From its re-call of the 5' RACE reads, TCRdb lists each CDR3 protein once, without DNA. This sample contains 130,000 to 150,000 distinct CDR3 sequences. Antigens of these TCRs are unknown. The sample consisted of naive CXCR3+ CD8+ T cells from blood. Subset meaning: CD45RO-CCR7+CD27+CD95- naive CD8+ T cells expressing CXCR3 (TNR3+). These receptor sequences come from a human donor in good health. Some clones in this sample may be carry-over from other donors' samples.

The chain couples TRBV21-1 to TRBJ1-2; TCRdb returns TRBD1, unconfirmable since there is no DNA. TRBV21-1 is a pseudogene locus. This CDR3 comprises 15 residues. This CDR3 is CASSRQGYQTYGYTF.

The chain has TRBV7-2 and TRBJ1-2. In germline, CDR1 is SGHTA, CDR2 FQGNSA. This CDR3 has 15 amino acids. The CDR3 sequence is CASPGVAGTLYGYTF.

This chain joins TRBV29-1 and TRBJ1-1; TCRdb designates TRBD1, a call that cannot be tested without DNA. This CDR3 has 13 residues. Germline CDR1 SQVTM, CDR2 ANQGSEA. The CDR3 loop reads CSVDPTGGTEAFF. Together with reference TRBV29-1 and TRBJ1-1, the CDR3 gives the full variable domain: SAVISQKPSRDICQRGTSLTIQCQVDSQVTMMFWYRQQPGQSLTLIATANQGSEATYESGFVIDKFPISRPNLTFSTLTVSNMSPEDSSIYLCSVDPTGGTEAFFGQGTRLTVV.

The CDR3 sequence is CASSYTVKDYGYTF. The V gene is TRBV6-2 or TRBV6-3, the J gene TRBJ1-2. Germline V gene sequence: CDR1 MNHEY, CDR2 SVGEGT. The CDR3 is made up of 14 amino acids.

The chain carries TRBV5-1 and TRBJ2-7. Per germline, CDR1 SGHRS and CDR2 YFSETQ. The CDR3 loop spans 13 amino acids. CDR3 residues: CASSLAASSEQYF.

The V and J genes are TRBV10-2 and TRBJ2-7; the TCRdb D gene call, TRBD2, has no DNA to confirm it. The CDR3 runs to 12 residues. Germline V gene lookup returns CDR1 WSHSY and CDR2 SAAADI. This CDR3 is CASSDAGALQYF.

The rearrangement links TRBV6-6 to TRBJ2-5; the D gene TCRdb calls, TRBD2, cannot be checked with no DNA. Germline V gene data show CDR1 as MNHNY and CDR2 as SVGAGI (reference sequence). This CDR3 has 18 amino acids. The CDR3: CASSYSGLAGGPQETQYF.

The gene calls are TRBV5-1 and TRBJ2-1; there is no DNA to check the TCRdb D call of TRBD2. Germline CDR1 is SGHRS and CDR2 is YFSETQ. The CDR3 has 14 residues. CDR3 residues: CASRLSGSYNEQFF.

The V call is TRBV18, the J call TRBJ2-5; the D gene TCRdb calls, TRBD1, cannot be checked with no DNA. Germline CDR1 and CDR2: KGHSH and LQKENI. CDR3 length: 16 amino acids. CDR3 region: CASSPRHTGGTETQYF.

The rearrangement links TRBV6-5 to TRBJ1-4. The CDR3 has 16 residues. Looked up from germline, CDR1 is MNHEY and CDR2 is SVGAGI. The CDR3 is CASSYGQYATNEKLFF.

The chain carries TRBV5-1 and TRBJ2-5; TCRdb gives TRBD2 as the D gene, but with no DNA this cannot be confirmed. The CDR3 covers 13 residues. From germline, CDR1 is SGHRS and CDR2 YFSETQ. This chain's CDR3 is CARGVPYQETQYF.

The chain employs TRBV27 and TRBJ1-3. The CDR3 has 13 amino acids. CDR1 MNHEY and CDR2 SMNVEV come from the germline V gene (reference sequence). CDR3 residues: CASSSVPGNTIYF.

The V gene is TRBV15, the J gene TRBJ2-7; TCRdb's assignment of TRBD2 cannot be checked, as there is no DNA. This CDR3 spans 15 amino acids. Germline V gene lookup returns CDR1 LNHNV and CDR2 YYDKDF (reference sequence). CDR3: CATSRDRRREYEQYF.

The chain couples TRBV29-1 to TRBJ2-1; TCRdb picks TRBD1, but there is no DNA to check that call. This CDR3 spans 14 amino acids. Germline assignment: CDR1 SQVTM and CDR2 ANQGSEA. The CDR3 spells CSVSGVSSYNEQFF.

The gene calls are TRBV15 and TRBJ2-7. CDR1 and CDR2 (germline): LNHNV, YYDKDF (reference sequence). This CDR3 is built from 11 residues. This chain's CDR3 is CATSRGYEQYF.

This chain links TRBV11-3 with TRBJ2-7; the D gene TCRdb calls, TRBD1, cannot be checked with no DNA. This CDR3 comprises 13 residues. The germline V gene has CDR1 SGHNT and CDR2 YENEEA. This chain's CDR3 is CASSQDRFYEQYF.

This CDR3 is CSVMDNPYEQYF. The chain recombines TRBV29-1 with TRBJ2-7; checking the TCRdb D call of TRBD1 is not possible without DNA. CDR1 and CDR2 from the germline V gene are SQVTM and ANQGSEA. CDR3 length: 12 residues.

V is TRBV10-3 and J is TRBJ2-2; checking the TCRdb D call of TRBD2 is not possible without DNA. This CDR3 is built from 15 residues. CDR1 ENHRY and CDR2 SYGVKD come from the germline V gene. CDR3 amino acids: CAISRAGGAGGELFF.

This chain connects TRBV21-1 to TRBJ2-4; TCRdb's assignment of TRBD1 cannot be checked, as there is no DNA. TRBV21-1 is a pseudogene locus. The CDR3 totals 15 residues. CDR3 protein: CASSKWGQGGNIRYF.

The chain couples TRBV7-6 to TRBJ2-3; TCRdb outputs TRBD1, but without DNA this stays unchecked. This CDR3 has 14 residues. The germline CDR1 and CDR2 sequences are SGHVS and FNYEAQ. CDR3 protein: CASSLQGSTDTQYF.

This chain links TRBV14 with TRBJ1-4; TCRdb lists TRBD1, though no DNA is available to test this call. The CDR3 runs 16 residues. Germline CDR1 SGHDN, CDR2 FVKESK. CDR3 region: CASSRSQGSTNEKLFF.

The chain couples TRBV19 to TRBJ1-6; TCRdb lists TRBD1, though no DNA is available to test this call. CDR3 length: 14 residues. Germline-derived CDR1 and CDR2 are LNHDA and SQIVND (reference sequence). The CDR3 reads CASSLGTDAVPLHF.